One and the same sample provided the 23 T cell receptor beta chains below, sequenced in a study of blood T cell repertoires in COVID-19. Repertoires were generated with immunoSEQ multiplex PCR, while TCRdb's copy carries only in-frame clones and drops some. The sample holds about 170,000 clones, around 80% seen once. The material sequenced was PBMCs or T cells enriched from blood (not recorded which). These receptors were taken from a man over 45 who had recovered from COVID-19.

The chain has TRBV5-5 and TRBJ1-5; 10 nucleotides agree with TRBD1. CDR3 length equals 15 residues. The V gene's germline CDR1 is SGHKS and CDR2 YYEKEE (reference sequence). The J segment lost 6 bases and the V segment lost 4 bases, leaving 7 bases of the junction unmatched. CDR3 DNA: TGTGCCAGCAGCGCGTGGACAGGGGGTAGTCAGCCCCAGCATTTT. It yields the protein CASSAWTGGSQPQHF.

This chain links TRBV19 with TRBJ2-2; unclear D gene. Trimming left V 1 base short and J 3 bases short, with 9 bases between. The CDR3 extends over 15 amino acids. CDR1 and CDR2 (germline): LNHDA, SQIVND (reference sequence). CDR3 DNA: TGTGCCAGTAGTATAGTGAACACCTACACCGGGGAGCTGTTTTTT. Translation: CASSIVNTYTGELFF.

The chain carries TRBV30 and TRBJ1-2; perhaps TRBD1 as D (6 bases). Germline loops: CDR1 GTSNPN, CDR2 SVGIG (reference sequence). The length of the CDR3 is 12 residues. The V end was cut by 5 bases, the J end by 4 bases, with 11 bases between. In DNA form, the CDR3 reads TGTGCCTGGGACAGGTCGTTCTATGGCTACACCTTC. Protein sequence: CAWDRSFYGYTF.

The V call is TRBV7-8, the J call TRBJ1-1; D gene uncertain. V gave up 4 bases and J gave up 3 bases, with 9 bases separating them. The germline V gene has CDR1 SGHVS and CDR2 FQNEAQ. The CDR3 covers 13 residues. CDR3 loop: CASSSGSYTEAFF. The CDR3 nucleotides are TGTGCCAGCAGCTCAGGATCTTACACTGAAGCTTTCTTT.

This rearrangement joins TRBV18 to TRBJ2-1, with TRBD2 matching over 7 bases. The V segment lost 2 bases and the J segment 7 bases; nucleotides outside the gene matches: 8. CDR3 length: 15 residues. Germline loops: CDR1 KGHSH, CDR2 LQKENI. Here the CDR3 reads CASSPRSSGGNEQFF. The CDR3 nucleotides read TGTGCCAGCTCACCAAGGTCTTCCGGGGGGAATGAGCAGTTCTTC.

The chain combines TRBV18 with TRBJ1-2; possible D gene TRBD1, 6 bases. Germline-derived CDR1 and CDR2 are KGHSH and LQKENI. CDR3 length: 16 residues. V lost 3 bases to trimming and J lost 3 bases, with 17 bases between them. This CDR3 reads CASSPRRDMGDYGYTF. The CDR3 coding sequence is TGTGCCAGCTCACCGCGCCGGGACATGGGGGACTATGGCTACACCTTC.

The chain couples TRBV9 to TRBJ1-3, with 9 bases that match TRBD1. Germline assignment: CDR1 SGDLS and CDR2 YYNGEE. V dropped 3 bases and J dropped 4; count of bases not matched to a gene: 2. This CDR3 has 14 residues. The CDR3 DNA is TGTGCCAGCAGCGAGGGGACAGGGGGAAACACCATATATTTT. Protein sequence: CASSEGTGGNTIYF.

The chain joins TRBV11-2 to TRBJ1-5; the D is unclear. CDR3 length: 14 amino acids. CDR1 and CDR2 (germline): SGHAT, FQNNGV. The V gene lost 5 bases and the J gene lost 3 bases, with 11 bases spanning the gap. CDR3 amino acids: CASSPGSVNQPQHF. DNA for the CDR3: TGTGCCAGCAGCCCCGGGAGCGTCAATCAGCCCCAGCATTTT.

The CDR3 loop is CASSLERGGDRNTIYF. The DNA of the CDR3 is TGTGCCAGCAGCTTGGAGAGGGGAGGAGACCGAAACACCATATATTTT. This chain connects TRBV5-6 to TRBJ1-3, with D possibly TRBD1 on 5 matching bases. This CDR3 is built from 16 residues. The V gene lost 0 bases and the J gene lost 5 bases, with 15 bases spanning the gap. Germline loops: CDR1 SGHDT, CDR2 YYEEEE. The variable domain in full, with the rest retrieved from reference TRBV5-6 and TRBJ1-3, is DAGVTQSPTHLIKTRGQQVTLRCSPKSGHDTVSWYQQALGQGPQFIFQYYEEEERQRGNFPDRFSGHQFPNYSSELNVNALLLGDSALYLCASSLERGGDRNTIYFGEGSWLTVV.

CDR3 sequence (DNA): TGTGCCAGTAGTATAGCGGGAGATGGGTTTCCCTACACCTTC. Its protein product is CASSIAGDGFPYTF. V and J are TRBV19 and TRBJ1-2; D call uncertain. Germline CDR1 and CDR2: LNHDA and SQIVND (reference sequence). V lost 1 base and J 10 bases, leaving 16 bases between the germline ends. The CDR3 consists of 14 residues.

On this clone: It is unclear where the CDR3 begins or ends on the DNA, so no DNA is shown, and the CDR3 is as TCRdb lists it. The chain couples TRBV28 to TRBJ2-5; TRBD1 reflects the table's D call only, with no check against the DNA. The germline V gene encodes CDR1 MDHEN and CDR2 SYDVKM. The CDR3 extends over 19 residues, inclusive of both ends. The CDR3: CASSSSFGAMGSSQETQYF.

The chain links TRBV3-1 (or the pseudogene TRBV3-2) to TRBJ2-3, with TRBD2 matching 12 bases. V shed 1 base, J shed 4 bases, and the junction held 6 bases outside the gene matches. The germline V gene has CDR1 LGHDT and CDR2 YNNKEL (reference sequence). The CDR3 consists of 17 residues. In DNA form, the CDR3 reads TGTGCCAGCAGCCAAGGGCTAGCGGGGGGGTGGGCAGATACGCAGTATTTT. Its translation: CASSQGLAGGWADTQYF.

By share of the sample, this clone is medium-sized. The chain carries TRBV13 and TRBJ2-3, with TRBD2 identical over 7 bases. There are 15 residues in the CDR3. The V gene's germline CDR1 is PRHDT and CDR2 FYEKMQ (reference sequence). J lost 3 bases, V lost 5 bases, and 8 bases had no gene match. The CDR3 loop is CASSPPTSWTDTQYF. The DNA of the CDR3 is TGTGCCAGCAGCCCCCCGACTAGCTGGACAGATACGCAGTATTTT.

The chain employs TRBV2 and TRBJ1-1, with a possible D match to TRBD1 (6 bases). Trimming took off 7 bases at V and 0 bases at J, with 12 bases between the two ends. CDR1 SNHLY and CDR2 FYNNEI come from the germline V gene. The CDR3 contains 14 residues. The CDR3 sequence: CASKKGVVNTEAFF. The CDR3 bases are TGTGCCAGCAAAAAGGGGGTAGTGAACACTGAAGCTTTCTTT.

This sequence joins TRBV3-1 (or the pseudogene TRBV3-2) and TRBJ2-7, with D possibly matching TRBD1 (6 bases). The length of the CDR3 is 13 residues. The germline V and J ends were trimmed by 4 bases and 7 bases, with 14 bases remaining between them. CDR1 is LGHDT, CDR2 YNNKEL, per germline (reference sequence). CDR3 loop: CASSLGTKGEQYF. The CDR3 DNA follows: TGTGCCAGCAGCCTTGGGACAAAGGGAGAGCAGTACTTC.

The chain combines TRBV9 with TRBJ2-7; 7 nucleotides align to TRBD2. The CDR3 spans 15 residues. The V and J ends lost 4 bases and 5 bases, in that order; junction bases with no gene match: 12. The germline V gene encodes CDR1 SGDLS and CDR2 YYNGEE. The CDR3 sequence is CASSITGTTWDEQYF. Here the CDR3 DNA reads TGTGCCAGCAGCATCACCGGGACTACATGGGACGAGCAGTACTTC.

V usage is TRBV7-3 and J usage is TRBJ1-1, with D possibly TRBD1 on 6 matching bases. The CDR3 has 13 amino acids. Trimming removed 4 bases from V and 4 bases from J, with 10 bases in between. Germline CDR1 and CDR2: SGHTA and FQGTGA. In nucleotides, the CDR3 is TGTGCCAGCAGCTCTGGGGGGGCCACTGAAGCTTTCTTT. Residues: CASSSGGATEAFF.

In this sample, this clone turned up once. This chain links TRBV5-1 with TRBJ2-5; 8 bases align to TRBD2. The CDR3 is 14 amino acids. Germline V gene data show CDR1 as SGHRS and CDR2 as YFSETQ. Trimming cost V 4 bases and J 2 bases; bases outside gene matches: 4. The DNA of the CDR3 is TGCGCCAGCAGCGAGGGACTAGGGCAAGAGACCCAGTACTTC. Its protein product is CASSEGLGQETQYF.

CDR3 region: CASSAPGTSGGASYNEQFF. The CDR3 region has the DNA TGTGCCAGCAGCGCCCCCGGGACTAGCGGGGGGGCCTCCTACAATGAGCAGTTCTTC. V is TRBV5-4 and J is TRBJ2-1, with 16 bases identical to TRBD2. Germline V CDR1 and CDR2: SGHNT, YYREEE (reference sequence). The junction had 7 bases not matched to a gene; V was cut back by 4 bases and J by 0 bases. This CDR3 contains 19 residues.

J is TRBJ2-1 and V is TRBV5-1; tentative D call: TRBD1 (6 bases). CDR1 and CDR2 (germline): SGHRS, YFSETQ. The V end lost 0 bases, the J end lost 7 bases, and 11 bases lay between the germline ends. The CDR3 extends over 14 amino acids. The CDR3 is CASSLGGGSNEQFF. CDR3 DNA: TGCGCCAGCAGCTTGGGAGGGGGATCTAATGAGCAGTTCTTC.

This clone has a handful of counts. The genes are TRBV19 and TRBJ2-5; D is uncertain. From germline, CDR1 is LNHDA and CDR2 SQIVND (reference sequence). This CDR3 spans 16 amino acids. V lost 1 base and J lost 1, with 13 bases in between. The CDR3 DNA follows: TGTGCCAGTAGTATAGGCCTTGCTACCCTCCAAGAGACCCAGTACTTC. Translated, it gives CASSIGLATLQETQYF.

The chain links TRBV7-3 to TRBJ2-2; tentative D call: TRBD2 (5 bases). The CDR3 is 16 amino acids. The V and J ends lost 5 bases and 1 base respectively, with 14 bases between them. The V gene's germline CDR1 is SGHTA and CDR2 FQGTGA. The CDR3 DNA sequence: TGTGCCAGCAGCCCCCAGGCGGGCGGGAACACCGGGGAGCTGTTTTTT. Its translation: CASSPQAGGNTGELFF.

This sequence joins TRBV18 and TRBJ1-6; TRBD1 matches 8 bases. With 5 bases clipped from V and 10 bases from J, the junction kept 10 bases outside the gene matches. From germline, CDR1 is KGHSH and CDR2 LQKENI. The CDR3 runs to 15 residues. CDR3 coding DNA: TGTGCCAGCTCATCGGACAGGGTAGGCAAATCACCCCTCCACTTT. This translates into CASSSDRVGKSPLHF. Complete variable domain (other parts from reference TRBV18 and TRBJ1-6): NAGVMQNPRHLVRRRGQEARLRCSPMKGHSHVYWYRQLPEEGLKFMVYLQKENIIDESGMPKERFSAEFPKEGPSILRIQQVVRGDSAAYFCASSSDRVGKSPLHFGNGTRLTVT.